This TCR beta chain derives from a study of T cell repertoires in cytomegalovirus infection. Looking at the study overall: Matching HLA type, along with CMV infection, was indicated by public TCR beta signatures.

TCRdb re-called the reads through MiXCR, storing one row per CDR3 protein. Of under 350,000 distinct CDR3 sequences listed, over 7.5% were seen once; the top ten hold 3.5% to 4.5%. Details on this clonotype: Its antigen is undetermined.

Overall study results and limits: Cumulative public TCR beta family frequency identified CMV carriers with the relevant HLA. Across the ex vivo response, the dominant clonotypes were HLA-C-restricted CMV-specific TCR beta clonotypes.

V gave up 2 bases and J gave up 12 bases, with 11 bases separating them. From germline, CDR1 is ENHRY and CDR2 SYGVKD. CDR3 length: 12 amino acids. The sequence was obtained from a human donor in good health (CMV status not recorded). Some clones in this sample may be carry-over from other donors' samples. What was sequenced was PBMCs. The chain combines TRBV10-3 with TRBJ2-1; tentative D call: TRBD2 (5 bases). The CDR3 region is CAISEGSTRQFF. CDR3 DNA sequence: TGTGCCATCAGTGAGGGGAGTACAAGGCAGTTCTTC.